Shown below are 25 T cell receptor beta chains from a single sample sequenced in a study of blood T cell repertoires in COVID-19. Assay used: immunoSEQ multiplex PCR; TCRdb lists only in-frame clones, some missing. Of about 130,000 clones listed, just under 85% are singletons. Sequenced sample: peripheral blood. Receptors originate from a woman older than 75 with acute or convalescent COVID-19.

This chain joins TRBV5-5 and TRBJ1-1; D is perhaps TRBD1 (6 bases). The V gene lost 2 bases and the J gene lost 8 bases, with 19 bases spanning the gap. The germline gives CDR1 SGHKS, CDR2 YYEKEE (reference sequence). The CDR3 is 15 residues long. The CDR3 protein is CASSFTGNGGGEAFF. The CDR3 bases are TGTGCCAGCAGCTTTACAGGGAACGGTGGCGGAGAAGCTTTCTTT. Looking up the rest from reference TRBV5-5 and TRBJ1-1 gives the full variable domain: DAGVTQSPTHLIKTRGQQVTLRCSPISGHKSVSWYQQVLGQGPQFIFQYYEKEERGRGNFPDRFSARQFPNYSSELNVNALLLGDSALYLCASSFTGNGGGEAFFGQGTRLTVV.

This clone was counted only a few times. J is TRBJ1-1 and V is TRBV11-2, with 9 bases matching TRBD1. J lost 6 bases, V lost 5 bases, and 4 bases had no gene match. CDR1 is SGHAT, CDR2 FQNNGV, per germline. This CDR3 contains 13 residues. In DNA, the CDR3 is TGTGCCAGCAGCCGGGACAGGGTCCCTGAAGCTTTCTTT. Encoded protein: CASSRDRVPEAFF.

CDR3 in amino acids: CASSQGEGGYEKLFF. The CDR3 region has the DNA TGCGCCAGCAGCCAAGGAGAGGGTGGGTACGAAAAACTGTTTTTT. This sequence joins TRBV4-1 and TRBJ1-4; no firm D call. Looked up from germline, CDR1 is MGHRA and CDR2 is YSYEKL. The CDR3 spans 15 residues. V was clipped by 1 base and J by 8 bases, with 14 bases between them.

This rearrangement joins TRBV3-1 (or the pseudogene TRBV3-2) to TRBJ2-1; 10 bases agree with TRBD2. CDR3 length: 19 amino acids. Germline assignment: CDR1 LGHDT and CDR2 YNNKEL (reference sequence). The V and J ends lost 0 bases and 7 bases, in that order; junction bases with no gene match: 15. CDR3 sequence (DNA): TGTGCCAGCAGCCAAGAGTGGAGCGGGGGGGCCCGAGGGGATAATGAGCAGTTCTTC. Translating it yields CASSQEWSGGARGDNEQFF.

The chain employs TRBV12-3 or TRBV12-4 and TRBJ2-7; D is uncertain. Trimming removed 3 bases at V and 4 bases at J, with 7 bases between. The CDR3 is made up of 12 amino acids. The CDR3 spells CASSFGAYEQYF. The CDR3 bases are TGTGCCAGCAGTTTTGGAGCATACGAGCAGTACTTC.

The CDR3: CSVAGIMNTEAFF. CDR3 nucleotides: TGCAGCGTTGCGGGGATCATGAACACTGAAGCTTTCTTT. V is TRBV29-1 and J is TRBJ1-1; D ambiguous. The ends were cut back, 4 bases at V and 0 bases at J, with 9 bases in the middle. Germline V gene sequence: CDR1 SQVTM, CDR2 ANQGSEA. The CDR3 totals 13 residues.

V and J are TRBV6-4 and TRBJ1-5; 8 nucleotides agree with TRBD1. The V segment lost 3 bases and the J segment 6 bases; nucleotides outside the gene matches: 1. The CDR3 is 13 residues long. Per the germline V gene, CDR1 is MRHNA and CDR2 is SNTAGT. The CDR3: CASSETGVQPQHF. The CDR3 DNA reads as TGTGCCAGCAGTGAGACAGGGGTTCAGCCCCAGCATTTT.

This chain joins TRBV5-5 and TRBJ1-5; TRBD1 matches 10 bases. Losses at the gene ends were 2 bases for V and 7 bases for J; bases not matched to a gene: 3. The CDR3 runs to 14 residues. From germline, CDR1 is SGHKS and CDR2 YYEKEE (reference sequence). CDR3 loop: CASSFGQGGQPQHF. The CDR3 coding sequence is TGTGCCAGCAGCTTCGGACAGGGGGGGCAGCCCCAGCATTTT.

The chain is built from TRBV6-5 and TRBJ1-1, with 10 bases matching TRBD1. Germline V gene data show CDR1 as MNHEY and CDR2 as SVGAGI. The CDR3 covers 13 residues. The J segment lost 4 bases and the V segment lost 6 bases, leaving 2 bases of the junction unmatched. CDR3 region: CASSGTGATEAFF. The CDR3 nucleotides are TGTGCCAGCAGCGGGACAGGGGCCACTGAAGCTTTCTTT.

V usage is TRBV5-1 and J usage is TRBJ2-1; tentative D call: TRBD1 (7 bases). Germline CDR1 and CDR2: SGHRS and YFSETQ. The CDR3 runs 14 residues. With 4 bases removed from V and 9 bases from J, the gap between germline ends came to 17 bases. The CDR3 coding sequence is TGCGCCAGCAGCAATCGTCAGGGGGGTGGTGAGCAGTTCTTC. The encoded protein is CASSNRQGGGEQFF.

The genes are TRBV7-9 and TRBJ1-6, with 8 bases lining up with TRBD1. Losses at the gene ends were 5 bases for V and 9 bases for J; bases not matched to a gene: 9. Germline-derived CDR1 and CDR2 are SEHNR and FQNEAQ (reference sequence). This CDR3 spans 15 amino acids. The CDR3 region is CASSPQDRDRSPLHF. The CDR3 DNA reads TGTGCCAGCAGCCCACAGGACAGGGATCGTTCACCCCTCCACTTT.

The chain carries TRBV7-8 and TRBJ1-5; D not certain. Trimming removed 0 bases from V and 4 bases from J, with 4 bases in between. The CDR3 is 13 amino acids. Germline CDR1 is SGHVS and CDR2 is FQNEAQ. The DNA for the CDR3 is TGTGCCAGCAGCTTAGCACAGAATCAGCCCCAGCATTTT. Translated, it gives CASSLAQNQPQHF.

This clone has more than one count but fewer than ten. This CDR3 reads CASSPVAVNTEAFF. In nucleotides, the CDR3 is TGTGCCAGCTCACCCGTGGCCGTGAACACTGAAGCTTTCTTT. This chain joins TRBV18 and TRBJ1-1; D uncertain. The CDR3 has 14 residues. The germline CDR1 and CDR2 sequences are KGHSH and LQKENI. Trimming shortened V by 3 bases and J by 0 bases, and 8 bases separated the two germline ends.

This sequence joins TRBV11-1 and TRBJ1-1; a possible D gene is TRBD1 (5 bases). The CDR3 contains 14 residues. The germline CDR1 and CDR2 sequences are SGHAT and FQDESV (reference sequence). The V end lost 2 bases, the J end lost 3 bases, and 10 bases lay between the germline ends. DNA of the CDR3: TGTGCCAGCAGCTTATGGGGAGGGGACACTGAAGCTTTCTTT. As protein: CASSLWGGDTEAFF.

The chain carries TRBV7-2 and TRBJ1-2; tentatively, D is TRBD1 (6 bases). V was trimmed by 5 bases and J by 4 bases, leaving 14 bases between them. The CDR3 length is 14 residues. Germline CDR1 SGHTA, CDR2 FQGNSA. This CDR3 reads CASSHTGIGYGYTF. Written as DNA, the CDR3 is TGTGCCAGCAGCCACACAGGGATTGGCTATGGCTACACCTTC.

This rearrangement joins TRBV6-5 to TRBJ2-7; TRBD2 is a possible D gene (6 bases). V shed 4 bases and J shed 2 bases, with 18 bases lying between them. Per germline, CDR1 MNHEY and CDR2 SVGAGI. This CDR3 spans 16 amino acids. CDR3 protein: CASSFSSGTAAYEQYF. The CDR3 region has the DNA TGTGCCAGCAGTTTCTCCTCCGGGACTGCCGCCTACGAGCAGTACTTC.

The chain carries TRBV7-9 and TRBJ1-3, with D possibly matching TRBD1 (5 bases). Germline values: CDR1 SEHNR, CDR2 FQNEAQ (reference sequence). CDR3 length: 15 amino acids. Between the trimmed V and J ends, which lost 5 bases and 0 bases, there was a span of 11 bases. Here the CDR3 DNA reads TGTGCCAGCAGCACCCGGACATACTCTGGAAACACCATATATTTT. It codes for CASSTRTYSGNTIYF.

Ten or more counts support this clone. The chain recombines TRBV4-1 with TRBJ2-1; perhaps TRBD2 as D (6 bases). From germline, CDR1 is MGHRA and CDR2 YSYEKL. Trimming left V 6 bases short and J 1 base short, with 19 bases between. The CDR3 totals 17 residues. CDR3 protein: CASRSHFGTESYNEQFF. As DNA, the CDR3 is TGCGCCAGCAGATCCCATTTCGGGACTGAATCCTACAATGAGCAGTTCTTC.

V and J are TRBV10-2 and TRBJ2-1; TRBD1 matches at 8 bases. Germline-derived CDR1 and CDR2 are WSHSY and SAAADI. V lost 2 bases, J lost 4 bases, and 4 bases stayed unmatched. The CDR3 runs 15 residues. CDR3 coding DNA: TGCGCCAGCAGTGAGAGACAGGGGATATACAATGAGCAGTTCTTC. It is translated as CASSERQGIYNEQFF.

This chain connects TRBV25-1 to TRBJ1-2; D is unclear. In germline, CDR1 is MGHDK, CDR2 SYGVNS. The CDR3 sequence is 15 residues long. The germline V and J ends were trimmed by 5 bases and 3 bases, with 16 bases remaining between them. The CDR3: CASSPTTMRYYGYTF. In DNA form, the CDR3 reads TGTGCCAGCAGTCCAACCACCATGCGGTACTATGGCTACACCTTC.

This rearrangement joins TRBV6-5 to TRBJ1-1; D gene unclear. The length of the CDR3 is 15 residues. Germline-derived CDR1 and CDR2 are MNHEY and SVGAGI. V dropped 0 bases and J dropped 6 bases, with 14 bases sitting between them. The DNA of the CDR3 is TGTGCCAGCAGTTACTCGATTTCACTCCCCTCTGAAGCTTTCTTT. Its translation is CASSYSISLPSEAFF.

The gene calls are TRBV28 and TRBJ1-2, with no clear D. With 3 bases removed from V and 8 bases from J, the gap between germline ends came to 10 bases. This CDR3 has 12 amino acids. CDR1 MDHEN and CDR2 SYDVKM come from the germline V gene. The CDR3 protein is CASSFRFGGYTF. Written as DNA, the CDR3 is TGTGCCAGCAGTTTCAGGTTTGGCGGCTACACCTTC.

Only one count was recorded for this clone. This chain links TRBV7-3 with TRBJ1-6; tentatively, D is TRBD1 (5 bases). In germline, CDR1 is SGHTA, CDR2 FQGTGA. The V end lost 2 bases, the J end lost 10 bases, and 15 bases lay between the germline ends. This CDR3 has 15 amino acids. DNA of the CDR3: TGTGCCAGCAGCTTATTCGCAGGGTTAGGATCACCCCTCCACTTT. It codes for CASSLFAGLGSPLHF.

The rearrangement joins TRBV7-3 to TRBJ2-5, with D possibly TRBD1 on 5 matching bases. Germline V gene sequence: CDR1 SGHTA, CDR2 FQGTGA. The CDR3 has 15 amino acids. V was trimmed by 5 bases and J by 5 bases, leaving 18 bases between them. CDR3 DNA sequence: TGTGCCAGCAGCCCCTATGGCAGGGATGCGGAGACCCAGTACTTC. It is translated as CASSPYGRDAETQYF. Supplemented by reference TRBV7-3 and TRBJ2-5, the full variable domain reads GAGVSQTPSNKVTEKGKYVELRCDPISGHTALYWYRQSLGQGPEFLIYFQGTGAADDSGLPNDRFFAVRPEGSVSTLKIQRTERGDSAVYLCASSPYGRDAETQYFGPGTRLLVL.

The chain links TRBV5-1 to TRBJ1-2; 8 bases match TRBD1. This CDR3 region has 14 residues. The germline gives CDR1 SGHRS, CDR2 YFSETQ. Losses at the gene ends were 4 bases for V and 2 bases for J; bases not matched to a gene: 4. The CDR3: CASSQGQGNYGYTF. In DNA form, the CDR3 reads TGCGCCAGCAGCCAAGGACAGGGCAACTATGGCTACACCTTC.